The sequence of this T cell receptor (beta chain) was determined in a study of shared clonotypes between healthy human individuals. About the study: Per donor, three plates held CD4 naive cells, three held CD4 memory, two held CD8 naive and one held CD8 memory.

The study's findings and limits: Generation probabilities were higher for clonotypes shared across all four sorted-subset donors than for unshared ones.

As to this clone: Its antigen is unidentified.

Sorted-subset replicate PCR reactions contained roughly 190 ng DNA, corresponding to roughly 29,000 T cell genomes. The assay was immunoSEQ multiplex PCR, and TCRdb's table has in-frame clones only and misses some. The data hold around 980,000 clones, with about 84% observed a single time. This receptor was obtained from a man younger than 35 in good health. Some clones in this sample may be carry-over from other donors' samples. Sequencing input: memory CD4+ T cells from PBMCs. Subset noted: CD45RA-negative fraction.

CDR3 DNA: TGTGCCAGCAGTGAATGGGGTACCGTTGGGGTGGGAAAAGAGACCCAGTACTTC. It translates to CASSEWGTVGVGKETQYF. This chain uses TRBV2 with TRBJ2-7; no firm D call. The DNA end favors TRBJ2-5, so the J call may be wrong. There are 18 residues in the CDR3. Per germline, CDR1 SNHLY and CDR2 FYNNEI.